This T cell receptor (beta chain) is from a study of T cells in Graves' hyperthyroidism and ophthalmopathy. TCR beta CDR3 sequences were amplified from RNA transcripts. The HTBI primer set was used in a first-round RT-PCR of the TCR CDR3. TCRdb re-called the multiplex PCR reads through MiXCR, storing one row per CDR3 protein. Of approximately 210,000 distinct CDR3 sequences listed, 17% are singletons. Absent ophthalmopathy progression within 18 months defined stable Graves' hyperthyroidism. V lost 2 bases and J lost 2; bases outside the gene matches: 4. Germline V gives CDR1 MRHNA, CDR2 SNTAGT. This CDR3 has 15 amino acids.

This receptor was taken from a man between 45 and 60 years old with Graves' hyperthyroidism. This chain connects TRBV6-4 to TRBJ2-3; 7 nucleotides line up with TRBD2. Material: blood. The CDR3 region is CASSDRAGTTDTQYF. The CDR3 DNA reads TGTGCCAGCAGTGACAGAGCGGGGACCACAGATACGCAGTATTTT.